This TCR beta chain stems from a study of T cell responses to AZD1222 COVID-19 vaccine. Across the whole study: Doses given second, at about 4 or about 12 weeks, were pooled.

Sequencing used immunoSEQ multiplex PCR; TCRdb keeps in-frame clones, though not all of them. The table includes fewer than 150,000 clones, around nine tenths detected once. Findings of the study overall: Researchers took repertoire samples only after the peak T cell response had come.

With regard to this clone: What it binds is not known.

The specimen comprised peripheral blood, sampled on day 0 of AZD1222 vaccination. This clonotype originated in an adult in good health.

In nucleotides, the CDR3 is TGTGCCAGCAGCTTTCGTGGACTAGCGGTCACCGGGGAGCTGTTTTTT. As protein: CASSFRGLAVTGELFF. The rearrangement uses TRBV5-6 and TRBJ2-2, with 10 bases fitting TRBD2. This CDR3 region has 16 residues. V was pared by 2 bases and J by 4 bases, with 5 bases of the junction left unmatched. Per the germline V gene, CDR1 is SGHDT and CDR2 is YYEEEE.